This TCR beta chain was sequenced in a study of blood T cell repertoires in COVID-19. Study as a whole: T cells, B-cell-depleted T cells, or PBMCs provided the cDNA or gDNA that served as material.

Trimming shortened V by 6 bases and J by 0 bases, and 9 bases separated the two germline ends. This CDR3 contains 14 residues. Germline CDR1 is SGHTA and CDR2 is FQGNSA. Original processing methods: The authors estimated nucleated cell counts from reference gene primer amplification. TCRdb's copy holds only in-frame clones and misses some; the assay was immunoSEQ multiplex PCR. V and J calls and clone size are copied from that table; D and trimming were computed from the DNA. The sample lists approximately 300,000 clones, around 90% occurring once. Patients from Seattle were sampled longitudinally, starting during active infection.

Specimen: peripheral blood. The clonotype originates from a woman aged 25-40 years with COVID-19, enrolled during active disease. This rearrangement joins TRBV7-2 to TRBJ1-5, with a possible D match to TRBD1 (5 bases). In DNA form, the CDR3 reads TGTGCCAGCAGGAGACAGTATAGCAATCAGCCCCAGCATTTT. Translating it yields CASRRQYSNQPQHF.